This passage covers 5 T cell receptor beta chains from one sample sequenced in a study of identical twins. TCRdb reprocessed the 5' RACE reads via MiXCR and lists one record per CDR3 protein. Of about 240,000 distinct CDR3 sequences in the sample, about 10% were seen once. The sequenced material came from memory T cells sorted from blood. The receptor set was obtained from a man between 50 and 59 years old in good health.

This sequence joins TRBV20-1 and TRBJ1-5, with 7 bases identical to TRBD1. The V gene's germline CDR1 is DFQATT and CDR2 SNEGSKA (reference sequence). The ends lost 4 bases at V and 5 bases at J; junction bases unmatched: 11. CDR3 length: 15 residues. In DNA form, the CDR3 reads TGCAGTGCTACCCGACAGGGTCAAAACTATCAGCCCCAGCATTTT. As protein: CSATRQGQNYQPQHF.

This clonotype showed up many times. The chain has TRBV3-1 and TRBJ2-5; D gene unclear. The germline V and J ends were trimmed by 4 bases and 0 bases, with 12 bases remaining between them. Germline V gives CDR1 LGHDT, CDR2 YNNKEL (reference sequence). The CDR3 length is 15 residues. CDR3 sequence: CASSRWGSYQETQYF. The CDR3 DNA follows: TGTGCCAGCAGCCGCTGGGGTAGCTACCAAGAGACCCAGTACTTC.

This clonotype was seen many times. V usage is TRBV27 and J usage is TRBJ2-5; D is uncertain. Trimming left V 11 bases short and J 4 bases short, with 17 bases between. This CDR3 is built from 13 residues. Germline V gene lookup returns CDR1 MNHEY and CDR2 SMNVEV (reference sequence). CDR3 in amino acids: CASPLGVRETQYF. Written as DNA, the CDR3 is TGTGCCTCCCCCCTAGGAGTTCGAGAGACCCAGTACTTC.

In its sample, this clonotype was seen many times. V and J are TRBV11-1 and TRBJ1-3; D not certain. This CDR3 has 15 residues. The germline V gene encodes CDR1 SGHAT and CDR2 FQDESV (reference sequence). V lost 5 bases, J lost 0 bases, and 11 bases lay in between. Here the CDR3 DNA reads TGTGCCAGCAGCGACGTCAAGAACTCTGGAAACACCATATATTTT. Translated, it gives CASSDVKNSGNTIYF.

This clonotype was observed many times. The chain has TRBV4-2 and TRBJ2-1; D remains unclear. Germline assignment: CDR1 LGHNA and CDR2 YNFKEQ. Trimming took 4 bases from V and 1 from J, leaving 14 bases between them. The CDR3 is 16 residues long. This chain's CDR3 is CASSPGTARSYNEQFF. CDR3 coding DNA: TGTGCCAGCAGCCCAGGCACCGCCCGATCCTACAATGAGCAGTTCTTC.